This T cell receptor (beta chain) emerged from a study of Ad26.COV2.S vaccination and SARS-CoV-2 variants. Study summary: Intramuscular Ad26.COV2.S at 5x10^10 or 1x10^11 viral particles.

Clones were read by immunoSEQ multiplex PCR, and TCRdb kept only the in-frame ones, dropping some. The table lists about 400,000 clones, 89% of them singletons. Stated treatment: 15 to 20 received Ad26.COV2.S at low or high dose, single or two shots; roughly 5 received placebo; per-sample allocation not given. The samples date from day 63 after the first vaccine or placebo injection. At a Boston site, the person donating was an adult of 18-55 years. The CDR3 runs to 14 residues. The V gene's germline CDR1 is PRHDT and CDR2 FYEKMQ (reference sequence). Trimming left V 3 bases short and J 1 base short, with 9 bases between.

V gene TRBV13 combines with J gene TRBJ2-5; D is uncertain. The source is a person between 18 and 59 years old who received the Ad26.COV2.S COVID-19 vaccine or a placebo. The sequencing here drew on peripheral blood, taken in a trial of Ad26.COV2.S vaccine versus placebo. The CDR3 bases are TGTGCCAGCAGCTTCCGACACCTCCAAGAGACCCAGTACTTC. This gives the protein CASSFRHLQETQYF.